The 25 T cell receptor beta chains below all came from one sample that was sequenced in a study of T cell clonality in common variable immunodeficiency. Notes on the study in general: In common variable immunodeficiency, TCR beta chains reportedly carried fewer deletions and N-nucleotide insertions.

Profiling relied on immunoSEQ multiplex PCR, and the TCRdb table lists in-frame clones only, not all of them. Recorded for this sample: about 15,000 clones. The antigens these receptors bind are not known. Sequencing used peripheral blood mononuclear cells. These receptors all stem from a human donor with common variable immunodeficiency.

Of note for this clone: The CDR3 end lies 3 residues beyond the end of the read and is filled in from the germline J gene. The chain carries TRBV10-2 and TRBJ1-6; 9 bases are a match to TRBD1. This CDR3 has 13 amino acids. The germline gives CDR1 WSHSY, CDR2 SAAADI. V trimming: 6 bases; J trimming: 8 bases; junction bases outside the gene matches: 2. The CDR3 DNA, read in part, is TGCGCCAGCAGCCGGGACAGGGATTCACCC. Encoded protein: CASSRDRDSP. The entire CDR3 protein reads CASSRDRDSPLHF.

Of note for this clone: Sequence at one end of the junction differs from germline and may be a read error. Read sequence stops 3 residues before the CDR3 end, and the germline J gene provides the missing end. This sequence joins TRBV20-1 and TRBJ2-3, with 11 bases lining up with TRBD2. Germline lookup yields CDR1 DFQATT and CDR2 SNEGSKA (reference sequence). The CDR3 loop spans 19 amino acids. The CDR3 reads CSARGWLAGGRRSTATQYF. The covered CDR3 bases are TGCAGTGCCCGGGGGTGGCTAGCGGGGGGCAGGAGGAGCACAGCTACG.

Regarding this clone: The CDR3 end lies 3 residues beyond the end of the read and is filled in from the germline J gene. The chain is built from TRBV7-2 and TRBJ2-7; D may be TRBD1 (6 bases). CDR3 length equals 14 residues. V was clipped by 8 bases and J by 5 bases, with 19 bases between them. Germline loops: CDR1 SGHTA, CDR2 FQGNSA. The CDR3 bases that were read are TGTGCCAGCTCCCCGTCGACAGGAAGGGACGAG. Translated: CASSPSTGRDE. The full-length CDR3 reads as CASSPSTGRDEQYF.

By frequency, this clone is large. Sequencing ends 3 residues short of the CDR3 end; the germline J gene provides the rest. The genes are TRBV7-3 and TRBJ2-1; the D gene is possibly TRBD1 (6 bases). This CDR3 comprises 15 residues. The ends were cut back, 5 bases at V and 8 bases at J, with 19 bases in the middle. Germline-derived CDR1 and CDR2 are SGHTA and FQGTGA. The DNA read from the CDR3 is TGTGCCAGCAGCGCTAGGGCAGGGGAGTTTGATGAG. Translation gives CASSARAGEFDE. From start to end, the CDR3 is CASSARAGEFDEQFF.

In the case of this clone: Read data end 3 residues before the CDR3 end; the end is taken from the germline J gene. The V and J genes are TRBV5-6 and TRBJ2-3, with TRBD1 as a possible D gene (6 bases). Germline V gene sequence: CDR1 SGHDT, CDR2 YYEEEE. This CDR3 region has 15 residues. Trimming shortened V by 0 bases and J by 3 bases, and 11 bases separated the two germline ends. Incomplete CDR3 DNA: TGTGCCAGCAGCTTGGTGGGACATCGGACAGATACG. Encoded protein: CASSLVGHRTDT. The whole CDR3 sequence reads CASSLVGHRTDTQYF.

Comment on this clone: The missing CDR3 end, 3 residues past where the read stops, is filled in from the germline J gene. This chain joins TRBV6-4 and TRBJ2-3, with D hard to call. Germline assignment: CDR1 MRHNA and CDR2 SNTAGT. The CDR3 consists of 14 residues. V was pared by 6 bases and J by 2 bases, with 12 bases between. CDR3 DNA (partial): TGTGCCAGCAGCCTGACTCTGTTCACAGATACG. It translates to CASSLTLFTDT. The whole CDR3 sequence reads CASSLTLFTDTQYF.

About this clone: The read terminates 3 residues ahead of where the CDR3 ends, so the germline J gene completes it. The J gene is TRBJ1-2, the V gene TRBV10-3; 11 bases are a match to TRBD1. V was pared by 6 bases and J by 6 bases, with 6 bases of the junction left unmatched. This CDR3 has 14 amino acids. Germline assignment: CDR1 ENHRY and CDR2 SYGVKD. The CDR3 loop reads CAIRGQGVVHGYTF. The covered CDR3 bases are TGTGCCATCAGGGGACAGGGGGTTGTTCATGGC.

The CDR3 bases that were read are TGTGCCAGCAGCTCGATTTACAGGGACGAG. This sequence encodes CASSSIYRDE. The whole CDR3 region reads CASSSIYRDEQYF. The chain uses TRBV7-9 and TRBJ2-7, with a possible D match to TRBD1 (6 bases). The read ends 3 residues before the CDR3 terminus; that terminus is restored from the germline J gene. Germline CDR1 SEHNR, CDR2 FQNEAQ (reference sequence). This CDR3 contains 13 residues. Trimming pared 4 bases from V and 5 bases from J, leaving 12 bases between.

About this clone itself: The missing CDR3 end, 3 residues past where the read stops, is filled in from the germline J gene. V usage is TRBV7-8 and J usage is TRBJ1-4; a weak D match, TRBD1 (6 bases). Germline-derived CDR1 and CDR2 are SGHVS and FQNEAQ. Trimming removed 5 bases at V and 3 bases at J, with 13 bases between. CDR3 length: 15 amino acids. CDR3 sequence: CASSAPGDPNEKLFF. The DNA read from the CDR3 is TGTGCCAGCAGCGCCCCAGGGGACCCTAATGAAAAA.

For this clone: The read ends 3 residues early relative to the CDR3; the germline J gene fills the gap. The chain uses TRBV5-1 and TRBJ2-5; TRBD2 agrees at 11 bases. V shed 4 bases and J 4 bases; nucleotides not matched to a gene: 9. The CDR3 covers 16 residues. Germline CDR1 reads SGHRS; CDR2 reads YFSETQ. The sequenced CDR3 bases are TGCGCCAGCAGCGTCCTAGCGGGGGGTAGAACAGAGACC. Protein sequence: CASSVLAGGRTET. The whole CDR3 protein is CASSVLAGGRTETQYF.

Note on this clone: The CDR3 is cut off 3 residues early in the read; its end comes from the germline J gene. The chain links TRBV7-2 to TRBJ2-3, with D tentatively TRBD2 (5 bases). Germline CDR1 reads SGHTA; CDR2 reads FQGNSA. The ends were cut back, 1 base at V and 6 bases at J, with 11 bases in the middle. The CDR3 length is 14 residues. Partial CDR3 DNA: TGTGCCAGCAGCTTAGGAGGGCCCCCCGATACG. Translation: CASSLGGPPDT. The full CDR3 sequence reads CASSLGGPPDTQYF.

A note on this clone: The read is 3 residues too short to cover the CDR3 end, so that end is filled in from the germline J gene. The chain recombines TRBV29-1 with TRBJ2-4; TRBD1 agrees at 11 bases. Germline values: CDR1 SQVTM, CDR2 ANQGSEA. V was pared by 5 bases and J by 0 bases, with 3 bases of the junction left unmatched. There are 15 residues in the CDR3. The CDR3 loop is CSVTGQGGAKNIQYF. CDR3 DNA (partial): TGCAGCGTTACGGGACAGGGGGGAGCCAAAAACATT.

On this clone: The CDR3 end is not reached by the read, which stops 3 residues before it; the germline J gene fills it in. The V call is TRBV10-3, the J call TRBJ2-5; 8 bases match TRBD1. CDR1 and CDR2 (germline): ENHRY, SYGVKD. There are 15 residues in the CDR3. The V segment lost 2 bases and the J segment 2 bases; nucleotides outside the gene matches: 4. The CDR3: CAISEGQGLQETQYF. Partial CDR3 DNA: TGTGCCATCAGTGAGGGACAGGGCCTACAAGAGACC.

With regard to this clone: The read comes to an end 3 residues before the CDR3 does, leaving the germline J gene to fill in the end. The chain combines TRBV7-3 with TRBJ2-3; 7 nucleotides line up with TRBD2. The CDR3 contains 16 residues. Germline V gene sequence: CDR1 SGHTA, CDR2 FQGTGA. The V and J ends lost 0 bases and 0 bases, in that order; junction bases with no gene match: 3. The CDR3 bases that were read are TGTGCCAGCAGCTTAACAGCGGGACTGAGCACAGATACG. Encoded protein: CASSLTAGLSTDT. From start to end, the CDR3 is CASSLTAGLSTDTQYF.

Concerning this clone: The read is 3 residues too short to cover the CDR3 end, so that end is filled in from the germline J gene. V and J are TRBV5-1 and TRBJ2-5; 7 nucleotides line up with TRBD1. J gave up 0 bases and V 4 bases, and 6 bases lay outside the gene matches. There are 15 residues in the CDR3. Germline V gene lookup returns CDR1 SGHRS and CDR2 YFSETQ. CDR3 bases read: TGCGCCAGCAGCCCCGGACAGGCGTACCAAGAGACC. It translates to CASSPGQAYQET. The entire CDR3 protein is CASSPGQAYQETQYF. Full variable domain (outside the CDR3, taken from reference TRBV5-1 and TRBJ2-5): KAGVTQTPRYLIKTRGQQVTLSCSPISGHRSVSWYQQTPGQGLQFLFEYFSETQRNKGNFPGRFSGRQFSNSRSEMNVSTLELGDSALYLCASSPGQAYQETQYFGPGTRLLVL.

To note about this clone: The read terminates 3 residues ahead of where the CDR3 ends, so the germline J gene completes it. The chain employs TRBV5-1 and TRBJ2-1, with 10 bases matching TRBD1. Trimming cost V 4 bases and J 5 bases; bases outside gene matches: 3. This CDR3 is built from 14 residues. The germline V gene encodes CDR1 SGHRS and CDR2 YFSETQ. The DNA read from the CDR3 is TGCGCCAGCAGCCAAGGGACAGGGGACAATGAG. It encodes CASSQGTGDNE. The CDR3 reads in full as CASSQGTGDNEQFF.

Of note for this clone: Read coverage stops 3 residues before the CDR3 terminus; the germline J gene supplies the remainder. The V and J genes are TRBV6-2 or TRBV6-3 and TRBJ1-5; TRBD1 might be the D (6 bases). Trimming stripped 3 bases from V and 6 bases from J, with 15 bases between. Looked up from germline, CDR1 is MNHEY and CDR2 is SVGEGT. The CDR3 spans 15 residues. The part of the CDR3 DNA that was read is TGTGCCAGCAGTTATGGGGGCTTGGAAGGTCAGCCC. Protein: CASSYGGLEGQP. The entire CDR3 protein is CASSYGGLEGQPQHF.

Comment on this clone: The CDR3 end falls 3 residues outside the read, so it is completed with the germline J gene. The rearrangement uses TRBV30 and TRBJ2-1; D is possibly TRBD1 (6 bases). Germline assignment: CDR1 GTSNPN and CDR2 SVGIG (reference sequence). Trimming removed 1 base at V and 4 bases at J, with 8 bases between. The CDR3 extends over 13 amino acids. The CDR3 here is CAWSGTAYNEQFF. The covered CDR3 bases are TGTGCCTGGAGTGGGACAGCTTACAATGAG.

The CDR3 bases that were read are TGTGCCAGTAGTACTCGCTCTACAGGGCCTGAAAAA. Its translation: CASSTRSTGPEK. The whole CDR3 sequence is CASSTRSTGPEKLFF. The rearrangement uses TRBV19 and TRBJ1-4, with TRBD1 as a possible D gene (6 bases). The read gets to within 3 residues of the CDR3 end, and the germline J gene fills in the rest. Trimming stripped 4 bases from V and 7 bases from J, with 16 bases between. The CDR3 covers 15 residues. Germline V lookup: CDR1 LNHDA, CDR2 SQIVND (reference sequence).

To note about this clone: The read comes to an end 3 residues before the CDR3 does, leaving the germline J gene to fill in the end. This rearrangement joins TRBV19 to TRBJ2-2; tentative D call: TRBD1 (6 bases). Germline V gives CDR1 LNHDA, CDR2 SQIVND (reference sequence). The CDR3 extends over 14 amino acids. V gave up 7 bases and J gave up 2 bases, with 11 bases separating them. Partial CDR3 DNA: TGTGCCAGTACTTGGACAGACAACACCGGGGAG. The encoded protein is CASTWTDNTGE. The entire CDR3 sequence reads CASTWTDNTGELFF. Based on the CDR3 plus reference TRBV19 and TRBJ2-2, the full variable domain is DGGITQSPKYLFRKEGQNVTLSCEQNLNHDAMYWYRQDPGQGLRLIYYSQIVNDFQKGDIAEGYSVSREKKESFPLTVTSAQKNPTAFYLCASTWTDNTGELFFGEGSRLTVL.

As concerns this clone: The CDR3 end is not reached by the read, which stops 3 residues before it; the germline J gene fills it in. V is TRBV29-1 and J is TRBJ2-3, with 15 bases that match TRBD2. The CDR3 sequence is 15 residues long. Per germline, CDR1 SQVTM and CDR2 ANQGSEA. V dropped 6 bases and J dropped 3; count of bases not matched to a gene: 4. Partial CDR3 DNA: TGCAGCGTGACCGGACTAGCGGGGGGGACAGATACG. It yields the protein CSVTGLAGGTDT. The CDR3 as a whole reads CSVTGLAGGTDTQYF.

To note about this clone: The read comes to an end 3 residues before the CDR3 does, leaving the germline J gene to fill in the end. This chain connects TRBV2 to TRBJ2-2; 12 nucleotides match TRBD2. CDR3 length equals 15 residues. V lost 8 bases to trimming and J lost 2 bases; unmatched junction nucleotides: 3. CDR1 SNHLY and CDR2 FYNNEI come from the germline V gene. CDR3 protein: CASSSGGANTGELFF. The CDR3 DNA, read in part, is TGTGCCAGCTCTAGCGGGGGGGCCAACACCGGGGAG.

Remarks on this clone: The sequence runs out 3 residues before the end of the CDR3; the remainder is reconstructed from the germline J gene. J is TRBJ2-3 and V is TRBV6-2 or TRBV6-3; D is possibly TRBD2 (6 bases). Trimming pared 7 bases from V and 0 bases from J, leaving 8 bases between. The CDR3 runs to 13 residues. Germline assignment: CDR1 MNHEY and CDR2 SVGEGT. The CDR3 reads CASIGGSTDTQYF. Incomplete CDR3 DNA: TGTGCCAGCATTGGGGGGAGCACAGATACG.

As regards this clone: Coverage ceases 3 residues before the CDR3 finishes, and the germline J gene fills in the end. V and J are TRBV5-5 and TRBJ1-2, with D possibly being TRBD1 (6 bases). CDR1 and CDR2 (germline): SGHKS, YYEKEE (reference sequence). The CDR3 has 14 residues. Partial CDR3 DNA: TGTGCCAGCAGCTCCCTGACCGGACAGACTATC. This gives the protein CASSSLTGQTI. The whole CDR3 sequence is CASSSLTGQTIYTF.

Remarks on this clone: The CDR3 end lies 3 residues beyond the end of the read and is filled in from the germline J gene. The chain carries TRBV19 and TRBJ1-1, with a possible D match to TRBD1 (6 bases). The CDR3 has 15 amino acids. Per the germline V gene, CDR1 is LNHDA and CDR2 is SQIVND (reference sequence). V lost 9 bases and J lost 3, with 20 bases in between. The covered CDR3 bases are TGTGCCAGCCTTACCCGGGACATCAGATACACTGAA. Encoded protein: CASLTRDIRYTE. The CDR3 in full is CASLTRDIRYTEAFF.